Below, 5 T cell receptor beta chains from the same sample are listed, as sequenced in a study of breast tumors, draining lymph nodes, adjacent tissues. The lymph nodes were axillary draining lymph nodes from breast cancer patients. Using its own MiXCR run on the multiplex PCR reads, TCRdb lists one record per CDR3 protein. The repertoire holds 200,000 to 250,000 distinct CDR3 sequences, with approximately 30% as singletons. Material for sequencing was axillary lymph node tissue. Source of these receptors: a female donor with breast cancer. Some clones in this sample may be carry-over from other donors' samples.

This clonotype was seen many times. The chain uses TRBV30 and TRBJ1-2, with unresolved D. The CDR3 extends over 10 amino acids. In germline, CDR1 is GTSNPN, CDR2 SVGIG (reference sequence). The V gene lost 8 bases and the J gene lost 5 bases, with 9 bases spanning the gap. CDR3 region: CAADVYGYTF. In nucleotides, the CDR3 is TGTGCCGCCGACGTATATGGCTACACCTTC. Drawing the rest from reference TRBV30 and TRBJ1-2, the complete variable domain is SQTIHQWPATLVQPVGSPLSLECTVEGTSNPNLYWYRQAAGRGLQLLFYSVGIGQISSEVPQNLSASRPQDRQFILSSKKLLLSDSGFYLCAADVYGYTFGSGTRLTVV.

This clonotype was observed at least ten times. The genes are TRBV9 and TRBJ2-3, with unresolved D. Germline V gives CDR1 SGDLS, CDR2 YYNGEE. V lost 0 bases to trimming and J lost 0 bases, with 8 bases between them. CDR3 length: 15 residues. The CDR3 DNA reads as TGTGCCAGCAGCGTAGCGGCTACTAGCACAGATACGCAGTATTTT. This gives the protein CASSVAATSTDTQYF. Using reference TRBV9 and TRBJ2-3 for the parts outside the CDR3, the full variable domain is DSGVTQTPKHLITATGQRVTLRCSPRSGDLSVYWYQQSLDQGLQFLIQYYNGEERAKGNILERFSAQQFPDLHSELNLSSLELGDSALYFCASSVAATSTDTQYFGPGTRLTVL.

The chain uses TRBV19 and TRBJ1-2; 9 bases are shared with TRBD1. V dropped 3 bases and J dropped 6; count of bases not matched to a gene: 2. The CDR3 sequence is 13 residues long. Germline CDR1 and CDR2: LNHDA and SQIVND (reference sequence). The CDR3 sequence is CASSIGQGNGYTF. Here the CDR3 DNA reads TGTGCCAGTAGTATTGGACAGGGGAATGGCTACACCTTC.

This clonotype was detected ten times or more. The chain recombines TRBV20-1 with TRBJ1-2; tentatively, D is TRBD1 (6 bases). The germline V gene has CDR1 DFQATT and CDR2 SNEGSKA (reference sequence). V was trimmed by 2 bases and J by 4 bases, leaving 11 bases between them. This CDR3 region has 13 residues. The CDR3 nucleotides read TGCAGTGCTAGACTACAGGGCGGCTATGGCTACACCTTC. Translation: CSARLQGGYGYTF.

J is TRBJ1-5 and V is TRBV9; weak D call: TRBD1 (5 bases). The length of the CDR3 is 16 residues. Trimming took off 2 bases at V and 2 bases at J, with 14 bases between the two ends. CDR1 and CDR2 (germline): SGDLS, YYNGEE. CDR3 DNA: TGTGCCAGCAGCGTTACTAGCGGGACGGGCAATCAGCCCCAGCATTTT. This gives the protein CASSVTSGTGNQPQHF.